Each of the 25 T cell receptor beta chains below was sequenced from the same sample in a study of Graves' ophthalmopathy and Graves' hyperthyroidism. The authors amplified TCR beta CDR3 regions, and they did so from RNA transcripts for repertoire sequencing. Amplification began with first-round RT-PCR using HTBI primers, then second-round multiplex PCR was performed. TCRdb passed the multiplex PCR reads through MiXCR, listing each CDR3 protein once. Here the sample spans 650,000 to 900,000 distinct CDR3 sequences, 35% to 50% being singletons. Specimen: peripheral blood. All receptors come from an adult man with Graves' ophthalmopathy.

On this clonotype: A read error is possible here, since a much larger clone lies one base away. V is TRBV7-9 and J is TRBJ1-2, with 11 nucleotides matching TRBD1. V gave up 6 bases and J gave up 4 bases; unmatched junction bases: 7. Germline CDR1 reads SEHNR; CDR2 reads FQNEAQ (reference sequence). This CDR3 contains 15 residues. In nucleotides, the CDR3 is TGTGCCAGCAGTACGGGACAGGGGGTAAGCTATGGCTACACCTTC. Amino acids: CASSTGQGVSYGYTF.

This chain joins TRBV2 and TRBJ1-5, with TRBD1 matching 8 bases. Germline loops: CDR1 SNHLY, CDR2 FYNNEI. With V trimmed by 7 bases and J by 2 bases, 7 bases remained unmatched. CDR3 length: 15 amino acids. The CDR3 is CASTKGGQGNQPQHF. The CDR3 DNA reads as TGTGCCAGCACAAAGGGGGGACAGGGCAATCAGCCCCAGCATTTT.

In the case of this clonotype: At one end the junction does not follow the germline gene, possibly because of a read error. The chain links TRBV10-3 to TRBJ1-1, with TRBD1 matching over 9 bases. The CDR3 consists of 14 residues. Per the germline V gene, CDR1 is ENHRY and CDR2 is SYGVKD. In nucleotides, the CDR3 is TGTGCCAGCAGTTACTCCCGGGACAGGGCTGAAGCTTTCTTT. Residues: CASSYSRDRAEAFF.

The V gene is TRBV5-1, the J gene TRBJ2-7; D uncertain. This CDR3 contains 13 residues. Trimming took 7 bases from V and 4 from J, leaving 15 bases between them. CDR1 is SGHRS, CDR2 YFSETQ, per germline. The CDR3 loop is CASPTRVMYEQYF. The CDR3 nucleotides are TGCGCCAGCCCTACCCGCGTGATGTACGAGCAGTACTTC. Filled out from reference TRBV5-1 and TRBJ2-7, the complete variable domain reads KAGVTQTPRYLIKTRGQQVTLSCSPISGHRSVSWYQQTPGQGLQFLFEYFSETQRNKGNFPGRFSGRQFSNSRSEMNVSTLELGDSALYLCASPTRVMYEQYFGPGTRLTVT.

CDR3 sequence (DNA): TGTGCCAGCAGCTTAGTCGGAGGGTTATTTTCCTACGAGCAGTACTTC. It yields the protein CASSLVGGLFSYEQYF. The rearrangement uses TRBV11-2 and TRBJ2-7, with a tentative D call TRBD2 (6 bases). Trimming left V 1 base short and J 1 base short, with 14 bases between. CDR3 length equals 16 residues. Germline CDR1 is SGHAT and CDR2 is FQNNGV.

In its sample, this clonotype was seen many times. CDR3 in DNA: TGTGCCAGCAGTCGGGGATCACAAGAGACCCAGTACTTC. Amino acids: CASSRGSQETQYF. J is TRBJ2-5 and V is TRBV11-3; D is perhaps TRBD2 (5 bases). Trimming removed 6 bases from V and 2 bases from J, with 10 bases in between. Germline assignment: CDR1 SGHNT and CDR2 YENEEA. The CDR3 extends over 13 amino acids.

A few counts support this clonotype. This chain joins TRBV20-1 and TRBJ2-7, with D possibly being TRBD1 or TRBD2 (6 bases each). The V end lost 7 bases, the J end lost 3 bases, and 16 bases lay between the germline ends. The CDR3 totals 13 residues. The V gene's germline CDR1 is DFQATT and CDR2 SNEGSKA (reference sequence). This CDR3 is CSGRDLGHYEQYF. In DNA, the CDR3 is TGCAGTGGGCGGGATCTGGGACACTACGAGCAGTACTTC.

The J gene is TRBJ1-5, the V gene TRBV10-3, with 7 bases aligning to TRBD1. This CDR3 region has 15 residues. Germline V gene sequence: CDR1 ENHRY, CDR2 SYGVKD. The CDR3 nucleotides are TGTACCAGCAGAGTTGCCGGACAGGGCAATCAGCCCCAGCATTTT. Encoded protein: CTSRVAGQGNQPQHF.

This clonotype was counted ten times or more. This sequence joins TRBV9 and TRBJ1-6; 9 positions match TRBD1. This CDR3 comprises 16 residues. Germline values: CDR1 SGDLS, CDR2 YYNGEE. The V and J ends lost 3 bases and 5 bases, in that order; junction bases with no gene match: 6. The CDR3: CASSADRGGNNSPLHF. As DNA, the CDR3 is TGTGCCAGCAGCGCAGACAGGGGGGGCAATAATTCACCCCTCCACTTT.

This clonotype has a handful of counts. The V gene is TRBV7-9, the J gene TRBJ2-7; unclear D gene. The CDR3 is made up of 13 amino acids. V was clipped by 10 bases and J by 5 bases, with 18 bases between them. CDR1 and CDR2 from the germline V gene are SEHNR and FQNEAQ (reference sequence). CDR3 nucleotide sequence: TGTGCCACCGCAGAAATGCCAGTCCACGAGCAGTACTTC. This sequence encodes CATAEMPVHEQYF.

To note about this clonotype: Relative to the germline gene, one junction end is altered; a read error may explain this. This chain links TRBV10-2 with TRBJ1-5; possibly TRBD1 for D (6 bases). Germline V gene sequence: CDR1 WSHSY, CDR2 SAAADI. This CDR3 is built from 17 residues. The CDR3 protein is CASSEVSGASGNQPQHF. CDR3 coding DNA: TGTGCCAGCAGTGAAGTGTCAGGGGCGTCGGGCAATCAGCCCCAGCATTTT.

CDR3 in DNA: TGTGCCAGCAGGCCCAGAAAAGCGGGAGTCTCCCAAGAGACCCAGTACTTC. It is translated as CASRPRKAGVSQETQYF. The V gene is TRBV27, the J gene TRBJ2-5; 8 bases fit TRBD2. In germline, CDR1 is MNHEY, CDR2 SMNVEV (reference sequence). This CDR3 is 17 amino acids long. Trimming at V came to 6 bases and at J to 1 base, leaving 13 bases not matched to a gene.

CDR3 region: CSARKGTGQETQYF. The CDR3, as DNA: TGCAGTGCTAGGAAGGGAACGGGCCAAGAGACCCAGTACTTC. The genes are TRBV20-1 and TRBJ2-5, with D unresolved. Trimming cost V 3 bases and J 1 base, with 12 bases left between them. CDR3 length: 14 residues. Germline V gives CDR1 DFQATT, CDR2 SNEGSKA (reference sequence).

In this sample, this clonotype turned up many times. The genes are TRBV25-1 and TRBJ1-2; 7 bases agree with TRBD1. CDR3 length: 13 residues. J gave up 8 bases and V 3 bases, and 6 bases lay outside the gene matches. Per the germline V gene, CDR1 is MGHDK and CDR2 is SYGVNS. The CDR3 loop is CASSDGQAGGYTF. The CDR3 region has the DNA TGTGCCAGCAGTGACGGACAGGCGGGGGGCTACACCTTC.

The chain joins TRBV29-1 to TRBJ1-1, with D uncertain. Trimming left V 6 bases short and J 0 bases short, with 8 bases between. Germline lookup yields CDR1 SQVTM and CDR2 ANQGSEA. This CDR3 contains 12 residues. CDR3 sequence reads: CSVKDLNTEAFF. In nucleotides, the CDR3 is TGCAGCGTCAAGGATTTGAACACTGAAGCTTTCTTT. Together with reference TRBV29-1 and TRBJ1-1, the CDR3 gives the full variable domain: SAVISQKPSRDICQRGTSLTIQCQVDSQVTMMFWYRQQPGQSLTLIATANQGSEATYESGFVIDKFPISRPNLTFSTLTVSNMSPEDSSIYLCSVKDLNTEAFFGQGTRLTVV.

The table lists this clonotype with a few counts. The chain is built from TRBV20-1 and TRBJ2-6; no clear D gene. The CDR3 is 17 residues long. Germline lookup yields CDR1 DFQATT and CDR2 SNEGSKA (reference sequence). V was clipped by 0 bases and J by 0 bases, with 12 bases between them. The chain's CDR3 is CSARETPQISGANVLTF. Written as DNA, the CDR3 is TGCAGTGCTAGAGAGACTCCTCAGATCTCTGGGGCCAACGTCCTGACTTTC.

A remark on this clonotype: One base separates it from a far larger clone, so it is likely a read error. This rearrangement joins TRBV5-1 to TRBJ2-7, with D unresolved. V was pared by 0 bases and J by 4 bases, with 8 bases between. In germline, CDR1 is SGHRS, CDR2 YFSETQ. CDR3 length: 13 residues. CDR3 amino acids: CASSLVQRYEQYF. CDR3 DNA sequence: TGCGCCAGCAGCTTGGTCCAGAGATACGAGCAGTACTTC.

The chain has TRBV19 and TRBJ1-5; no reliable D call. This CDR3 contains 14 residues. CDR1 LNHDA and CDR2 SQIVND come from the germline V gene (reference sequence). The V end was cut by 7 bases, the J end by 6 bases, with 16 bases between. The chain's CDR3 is CASTNYQGSQPQHF. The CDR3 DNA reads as TGTGCCAGTACCAATTACCAAGGGAGTCAGCCCCAGCATTTT.

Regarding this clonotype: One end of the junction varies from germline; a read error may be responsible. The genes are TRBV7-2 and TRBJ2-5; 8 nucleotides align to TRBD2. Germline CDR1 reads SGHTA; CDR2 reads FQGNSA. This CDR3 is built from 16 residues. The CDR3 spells CASSVIAGPRQEAQYF. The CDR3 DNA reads TGTGCCAGCAGCGTCATAGCGGGGCCGCGACAAGAGGCCCAGTACTTC. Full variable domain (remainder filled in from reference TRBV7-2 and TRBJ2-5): GAGVSQSPSNKVTEKGKDVELRCDPISGHTALYWYRQSLGQGLEFLIYFQGNSAPDKSGLPSDRFSAERTGGSVSTLTIQRTQQEDSAVYLCASSVIAGPRQEAQYFGPGTRLLVL.

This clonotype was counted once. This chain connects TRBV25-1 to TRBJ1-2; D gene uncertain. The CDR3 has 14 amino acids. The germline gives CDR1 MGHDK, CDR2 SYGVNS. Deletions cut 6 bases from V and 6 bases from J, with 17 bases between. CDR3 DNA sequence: TGTGCCAGCAGCCTAGTTGACCGAAACAATGGCTACACCTTC. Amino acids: CASSLVDRNNGYTF.

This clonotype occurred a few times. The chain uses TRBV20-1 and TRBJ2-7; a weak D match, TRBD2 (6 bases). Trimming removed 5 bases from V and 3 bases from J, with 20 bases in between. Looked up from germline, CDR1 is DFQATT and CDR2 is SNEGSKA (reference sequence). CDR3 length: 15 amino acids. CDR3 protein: CSAPIGSGLNYEQYF. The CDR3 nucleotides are TGCAGTGCTCCTATTGGGAGCGGGTTGAACTACGAGCAGTACTTC.

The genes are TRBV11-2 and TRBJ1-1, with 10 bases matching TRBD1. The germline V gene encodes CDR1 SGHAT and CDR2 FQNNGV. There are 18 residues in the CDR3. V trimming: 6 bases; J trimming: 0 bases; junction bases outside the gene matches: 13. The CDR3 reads CASSYSDRGLGVNTEAFF. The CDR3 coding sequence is TGTGCCAGCAGTTACTCTGACAGGGGGCTTGGGGTGAACACTGAAGCTTTCTTT.

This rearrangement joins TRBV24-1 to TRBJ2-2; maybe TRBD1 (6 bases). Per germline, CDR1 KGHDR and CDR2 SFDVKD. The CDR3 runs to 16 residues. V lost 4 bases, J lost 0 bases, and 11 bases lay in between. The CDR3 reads CATSDHRDSNTGELFF. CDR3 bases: TGTGCCACCAGTGACCACAGGGATTCGAACACCGGGGAGCTGTTTTTT.

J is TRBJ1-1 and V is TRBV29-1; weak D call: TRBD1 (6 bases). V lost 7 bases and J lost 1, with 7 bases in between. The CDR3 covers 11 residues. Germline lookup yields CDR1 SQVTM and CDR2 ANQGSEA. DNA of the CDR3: TGCAGCGGACAGGAGAACACTGAAGCTTTCTTT. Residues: CSGQENTEAFF.

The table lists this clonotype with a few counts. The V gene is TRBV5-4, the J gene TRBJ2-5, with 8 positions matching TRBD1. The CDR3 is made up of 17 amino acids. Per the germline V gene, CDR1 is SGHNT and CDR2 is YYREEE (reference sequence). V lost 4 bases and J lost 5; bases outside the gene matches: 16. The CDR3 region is CASSLGDGQGPRETQYF. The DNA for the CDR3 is TGTGCCAGCAGCCTTGGTGACGGACAGGGTCCGAGGGAGACCCAGTACTTC.